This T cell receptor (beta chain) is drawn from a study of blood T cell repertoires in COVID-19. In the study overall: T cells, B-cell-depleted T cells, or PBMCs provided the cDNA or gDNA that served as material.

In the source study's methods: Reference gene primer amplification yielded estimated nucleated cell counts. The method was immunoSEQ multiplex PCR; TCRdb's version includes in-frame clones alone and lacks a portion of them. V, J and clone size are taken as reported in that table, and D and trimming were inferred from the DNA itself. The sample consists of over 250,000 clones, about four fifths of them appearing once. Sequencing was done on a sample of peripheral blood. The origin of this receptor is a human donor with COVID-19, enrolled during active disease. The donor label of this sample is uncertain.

CDR3 bases: TGTGCCAGCAGCCCCGACGAGGCTAGCGGTAAAACAGATACGCAGTATTTT. This translates into CASSPDEASGKTDTQYF. The rearrangement uses TRBV11-2 and TRBJ2-3; TRBD2 agrees at 7 bases. Germline V gene sequence: CDR1 SGHAT, CDR2 FQNNGV. The V and J ends lost 5 bases and 3 bases, in that order; junction bases with no gene match: 14. The CDR3 sequence is 17 residues long.